Following are 26 T cell receptor beta chains from one sample sequenced in a study of immune heterogeneity within non-small cell lung tumors. In a multiplex PCR, 32 V and 13 J primers amplified TCR beta CDR3. TCRdb reprocessed the multiplex PCR reads with MiXCR, giving one entry per CDR3 protein. This table has roughly 14,000 distinct CDR3 sequences, 25% to 35% appearing once. For each sample, template was about 600 ng of bulk tumor genomic DNA. While surgery was under way, several biopsies spaced far apart were taken per primary tumor. Surgery that was curative in intent was performed on patients with untreated, newly diagnosed non-small cell lung cancer. Sequencing was performed on lung tumor tissue. The receptors were sampled from a man aged 40-49 years with non-small cell lung cancer.

In its sample, this clonotype ranks as medium-sized. The CDR3 sequence is CASSLRGTDTQYF. In DNA form, the CDR3 reads TGTGCCAGCAGTTTAAGGGGCACAGATACGCAGTATTTT. The gene calls are TRBV12-3 or TRBV12-4 and TRBJ2-3; D is uncertain. This CDR3 has 13 residues. V lost 2 bases and J 1 base, leaving 4 bases between the germline ends.

Comments on this clonotype: This may stem from a read error, because a much larger clone lies one nucleotide away. The V and J genes are TRBV24-1 and TRBJ1-2; D uncertain. The CDR3 is made up of 13 amino acids. Germline CDR1 KGHDR, CDR2 SFDVKD. The V and J ends lost 6 bases and 8 bases respectively, with 15 bases between them. The CDR3 nucleotides are TGTGCCACCAGTAGTGGATGGGCCCACGGCTACACCTTC. This sequence encodes CATSSGWAHGYTF.

This clonotype showed up many times. The V call is TRBV11-2, the J call TRBJ2-1, with a possible D match to TRBD2 (6 bases). The V gene's germline CDR1 is SGHAT and CDR2 FQNNGV. The CDR3 is 15 residues long. Trimming took off 4 bases at V and 1 base at J, with 11 bases between the two ends. CDR3 amino acids: CASSSEAGSYNEQFF. CDR3 DNA sequence: TGTGCCAGCAGCTCCGAAGCGGGTTCCTACAATGAGCAGTTCTTC. Complete variable domain (other parts from reference TRBV11-2 and TRBJ2-1): EAGVAQSPRYKIIEKRQSVAFWCNPISGHATLYWYQQILGQGPKLLIQFQNNGVVDDSQLPKDRFSAERLKGVDSTLKIQPAKLEDSAVYLCASSSEAGSYNEQFFGPGTRLTVL.

The chain employs TRBV7-3 and TRBJ2-7; no definite D call. CDR1 is SGHTA, CDR2 FQGTGA, per germline. V was cut by 2 bases and J by 2 bases, with 10 bases left in between. CDR3 length: 14 residues. DNA for the CDR3: TGTGCCAGCAGCTTACTGGCCTTGACCTACGAGCAGTACTTC. It yields the protein CASSLLALTYEQYF.

By share, this clonotype ranks as medium-sized. The rearrangement links TRBV27 to TRBJ1-4; D remains unclear. The CDR3 runs to 15 residues. Trimming pared 0 bases from V and 7 bases from J, leaving 12 bases between. Per the germline V gene, CDR1 is MNHEY and CDR2 is SMNVEV (reference sequence). The CDR3 DNA is TGTGCCAGCAGTTTATCCGGGCACTACAGTGAAAAACTGTTTTTT. This sequence encodes CASSLSGHYSEKLFF.

Comment on this clonotype: A read error may be the cause here, since a much bigger clone is one base away. The V call is TRBV12-3 or TRBV12-4, the J call TRBJ2-7; tentative D call: TRBD1 (5 bases). The CDR3 length is 13 residues. With 3 bases removed from V and 7 bases from J, the gap between germline ends came to 13 bases. As DNA, the CDR3 is TGTGCCAGCAGTTTCCAAGGTGCAGGGGAGCAGTACTTC. Encoded protein: CASSFQGAGEQYF.

The sample holds a few counts of this clonotype. The J gene is TRBJ2-1, the V gene TRBV5-8; no firm D call. The CDR3 is made up of 13 amino acids. Per germline, CDR1 SGHTS and CDR2 YDEGEE. Trimming left V 4 bases short and J 6 bases short, with 11 bases between. CDR3 in DNA: TGTGCCAGCAGCCGTCTGGTGATCAATGAGCAGTTCTTC. This encodes CASSRLVINEQFF.

At least ten counts were recorded for this clonotype. V and J are TRBV4-3 and TRBJ2-4; D might be TRBD2 (5 bases). The germline V and J ends were trimmed by 2 bases and 7 bases, with 12 bases remaining between them. Looked up from germline, CDR1 is LGHNA and CDR2 is YSLEER. The CDR3 is 14 amino acids. The CDR3: CASSQMLSGNIQYF. The CDR3 DNA is TGCGCCAGCAGCCAAATGCTCTCGGGGAACATTCAGTACTTC.

This clonotype was observed at least ten times. The chain combines TRBV10-3 with TRBJ1-5; D is uncertain. The CDR3 is made up of 12 amino acids. The V end lost 10 bases, the J end lost 6 bases, and 13 bases lay between the germline ends. CDR1 and CDR2 from the germline V gene are ENHRY and SYGVKD. CDR3 DNA sequence: TGTGCCACTTCTCACGGAAGTCAGCCCCAGCATTTT. It codes for CATSHGSQPQHF.

This clonotype was detected a few times. V is TRBV20-1 and J is TRBJ1-1; the D is unclear. The CDR3 has 10 amino acids. V shed 4 bases and J shed 6 bases, with 6 bases lying between them. Per the germline V gene, CDR1 is DFQATT and CDR2 is SNEGSKA (reference sequence). This chain's CDR3 is CSAKASEAFF. The CDR3 nucleotides are TGCAGTGCTAAGGCGTCTGAAGCTTTCTTT.

This clonotype is medium-sized within its sample. This chain uses TRBV28 with TRBJ1-2; 9 nucleotides align to TRBD1. Germline values: CDR1 MDHEN, CDR2 SYDVKM. V shed 6 bases, J shed 5 bases, and the junction held 7 bases outside the gene matches. The CDR3 sequence is 14 residues long. DNA for the CDR3: TGTGCCAGCAGGGTACAGGGGGCGCGGTATGGCTACACCTTC. Protein sequence: CASRVQGARYGYTF.

On this clonotype itself: This may be a read error, as it is one base from a much larger clone. The chain carries TRBV12-3 or TRBV12-4 and TRBJ2-3; D is unresolved. V shed 3 bases and J shed 0 bases, with 10 bases lying between them. The CDR3 extends over 15 amino acids. The CDR3: CASSFNISSTDTQYF. The CDR3 DNA is TGTGCCAGCAGTTTCAACATCTCTAGCACAGATACGCAGTATTTT.

This clonotype was observed a handful of times. J is TRBJ2-5 and V is TRBV30, with D uncertain. V was cut by 0 bases and J by 5 bases, with 10 bases left in between. The CDR3 runs to 13 residues. CDR1 and CDR2 (germline): GTSNPN, SVGIG (reference sequence). The CDR3 protein is CAWSVYVTETQYF. The CDR3 DNA reads as TGTGCCTGGAGTGTCTATGTAACGGAGACCCAGTACTTC.

This clonotype was seen more than once but under ten times. The rearrangement joins TRBV19 to TRBJ2-7; 12 bases line up with TRBD1. The CDR3 totals 15 residues. V gave up 5 bases and J gave up 5 bases; unmatched junction bases: 7. CDR1 is LNHDA and CDR2 is SQIVND in the germline V gene (reference sequence). The CDR3 protein is CASSSPGQGAHEQYF. CDR3 DNA sequence: TGTGCCAGTAGTTCCCCGGGACAGGGGGCCCACGAGCAGTACTTC.

This clonotype is deemed medium-sized (0.01 to 0.1%). This chain connects TRBV6-1 to TRBJ1-5; D might be TRBD1 (6 bases). Germline V gene data show CDR1 as MNHNS and CDR2 as SASEGT. Trimming took off 6 bases at V and 0 bases at J, with 12 bases between the two ends. The CDR3 sequence is 15 residues long. CDR3: CASRQGRYSNQPQHF. CDR3 DNA sequence: TGTGCCAGCAGGCAGGGGCGGTATAGCAATCAGCCCCAGCATTTT.

The chain links TRBV6-5 to TRBJ2-1; 8 positions match TRBD2. The CDR3 has 16 amino acids. Germline assignment: CDR1 MNHEY and CDR2 SVGAGI. The V gene end was trimmed by 2 bases and the J gene end by 7 bases; junction bases not matched to a gene: 10. This CDR3 reads CASSYRSGISRNEQFF. The CDR3 DNA is TGTGCCAGCAGTTACCGTAGCGGGATAAGTCGGAATGAGCAGTTCTTC.

This clonotype was detected ten times or more. The chain uses TRBV6-2 or TRBV6-3 and TRBJ1-5; 9 nucleotides line up with TRBD1. This CDR3 is 16 amino acids long. V was clipped by 2 bases and J by 6 bases; unmatched bases: 8. Germline values: CDR1 MNHEY, CDR2 SVGEGT. CDR3 bases: TGTGCCAGCAGTTACCCTGGGACAGGGTTAGGTCAGCCCCAGCATTTT. Its protein is CASSYPGTGLGQPQHF.

This chain uses TRBV15 with TRBJ1-2, with D unclear. Trimming took 11 bases from V and 4 from J, leaving 23 bases between them. Germline V lookup: CDR1 LNHNV, CDR2 YYDKDF (reference sequence). This CDR3 region has 15 residues. The CDR3 loop reads CAANRDLALVYGYTF. For the CDR3, the DNA is TGTGCCGCCAACAGAGATCTGGCTCTCGTCTATGGCTACACCTTC.

This clonotype was observed a few times. It may be a read error: a sequence one base away is much more abundant. The CDR3 sequence: CATTPGQGCYGYTF. The CDR3 coding sequence is TGTGCCACCACTCCGGGACAGGGCTGCTATGGCTACACCTTC. The rearrangement links TRBV6-1 to TRBJ1-2, with 9 bases aligning to TRBD1. This CDR3 has 14 amino acids. Germline CDR1 is MNHNS and CDR2 is SASEGT. J was trimmed by 4 bases and V by 10 bases; bases with no gene match: 10.

A note on this clonotype: A read error is likely, as this CDR3 ends without the conserved phenylalanine or tryptophan. The chain employs TRBV7-6 and TRBJ2-5, with 8 nucleotides matching TRBD2. Per germline, CDR1 SGHVS and CDR2 FNYEAQ. This CDR3 is 12 amino acids long. V lost 8 bases to trimming and J lost 2 bases; unmatched junction nucleotides: 1. In nucleotides, the CDR3 is TGTGCCAGCGTAGCGGGGCAAGAGACCCAGTACTTG. Its translation: CASVAGQETQYL.

In regard to this clonotype: One base away lies a much larger clone, so this may be a sequencing read error. J is TRBJ2-7 and V is TRBV5-1, with 7 bases matching TRBD1. The CDR3 loop spans 16 amino acids. With V trimmed by 2 bases and J by 3 bases, 11 bases remained unmatched. Germline-derived CDR1 and CDR2 are SGHRS and YFSETQ. CDR3 region: CASSLLEGGKGYEQYF. The CDR3 nucleotides read TGCGCCAGCAGCTTATTAGAAGGGGGCAAGGGCTACGAGCAGTACTTC. The full variable domain, completed using reference TRBV5-1 and TRBJ2-7, is KAGVTQTPRYLIKTRGQQVTLSCSPISGHRSVSWYQQTPGQGLQFLFEYFSETQRNKGNFPGRFSGRQFSNSRSEMNVSTLELGDSALYLCASSLLEGGKGYEQYFGPGTRLTVT.

This chain links TRBV5-1 with TRBJ2-2, with 8 bases matching TRBD2. The CDR3 has 16 amino acids. The trim removed 4 bases at V and 5 bases at J, leaving 10 bases unmatched. Germline CDR1 and CDR2: SGHRS and YFSETQ. The CDR3 spells CASSVTSGSPTGELFF. The CDR3 bases are TGCGCCAGCAGCGTGACAAGCGGGAGCCCTACCGGGGAGCTGTTTTTT.

Sample share makes this clonotype medium-sized (0.01 to 0.1%). The V gene is TRBV6-1, the J gene TRBJ1-3; 11 bases map to TRBD1. J gave up 5 bases and V 5 bases, and 8 bases lay outside the gene matches. Germline V gene data show CDR1 as MNHNS and CDR2 as SASEGT. The CDR3 sequence is 16 residues long. CDR3 amino acids: CASSFGTGGGRNTIYF. CDR3 DNA sequence: TGTGCCAGCAGTTTCGGGACAGGGGGAGGAAGAAACACCATATATTTT.

Of note for this clonotype: Possible read error: a much larger clone is one base away. The chain combines TRBV19 with TRBJ1-5, with D maybe TRBD1 (5 bases). The CDR3 has 15 residues. The germline gives CDR1 LNHDA, CDR2 SQIVND (reference sequence). CDR3 nucleotides: TGTGCCGGTAGTATTGGGGGAGTCAGCAATCAGCCCCAGCATTTT. Translated: CAGSIGGVSNQPQHF. Together with reference TRBV19 and TRBJ1-5, the CDR3 gives the full variable domain: DGGITQSPKYLFRKEGQNVTLSCEQNLNHDAMYWYRQDPGQGLRLIYYSQIVNDFQKGDIAEGYSVSREKKESFPLTVTSAQKNPTAFYLCAGSIGGVSNQPQHFGDGTRLSIL.

In the case of this clonotype: A much larger clone differs by one base, so this may be a read error. Lacking the conserved final phenylalanine or tryptophan, this CDR3 likely reflects a read error. The CDR3, as DNA: TGTGCCAGCAGCGTGGACAGATATAATTCACCCCTCCACCTT. It codes for CASSVDRYNSPLHL. The chain is built from TRBV9 and TRBJ1-6; D perhaps matches TRBD1 (6 bases). Per germline, CDR1 SGDLS and CDR2 YYNGEE. The ends were cut back, 2 bases at V and 4 bases at J, with 7 bases in the middle. CDR3 length equals 14 residues.

The rearrangement links TRBV9 to TRBJ2-5; a possible D gene is TRBD2 (6 bases). Germline assignment: CDR1 SGDLS and CDR2 YYNGEE. Trimming took off 0 bases at V and 0 bases at J, with 15 bases between the two ends. This CDR3 region has 17 residues. The CDR3 protein is CASSVESHRDYQETQYF. CDR3 nucleotide sequence: TGTGCCAGCAGCGTAGAATCACACCGGGACTACCAAGAGACCCAGTACTTC.